Below, one T cell receptor (beta chain) is given with its context. In the original analysis: Amplification of reference gene primers was used by the study to estimate nucleated cell counts. Assay used: immunoSEQ multiplex PCR; TCRdb lists only in-frame clones, some missing. That table supplies the V and J calls and clone size; D and trimming were determined from the DNA. The sample includes approximately 97,000 clones, around four fifths seen only once; the top ten take 7.5% to 10%. This specimen comes from a study of blood T cell repertoires in COVID-19. On the study more broadly: Acute and convalescent COVID-19 specimens originated in the United States, Italy and Spain.

This CDR3 comprises 16 residues. Germline V CDR1 and CDR2: SGHDT, YYEEEE. J lost 2 bases, V lost 0 bases, and 4 bases had no gene match. The TCR was taken from a man in his forties or fifties with active or convalescent COVID-19. This sequence joins TRBV5-6 and TRBJ1-2, with TRBD1 matching over 10 bases. Sample: peripheral blood. CDR3 sequence reads: CASSLAQTGGNYGYTF. The CDR3 DNA is TGTGCCAGCAGCTTGGCCCAGACAGGGGGCAACTATGGCTACACCTTC. The variable domain in full, completed from reference TRBV5-6 and TRBJ1-2, reads DAGVTQSPTHLIKTRGQQVTLRCSPKSGHDTVSWYQQALGQGPQFIFQYYEEEERQRGNFPDRFSGHQFPNYSSELNVNALLLGDSALYLCASSLAQTGGNYGYTFGSGTRLTVV.